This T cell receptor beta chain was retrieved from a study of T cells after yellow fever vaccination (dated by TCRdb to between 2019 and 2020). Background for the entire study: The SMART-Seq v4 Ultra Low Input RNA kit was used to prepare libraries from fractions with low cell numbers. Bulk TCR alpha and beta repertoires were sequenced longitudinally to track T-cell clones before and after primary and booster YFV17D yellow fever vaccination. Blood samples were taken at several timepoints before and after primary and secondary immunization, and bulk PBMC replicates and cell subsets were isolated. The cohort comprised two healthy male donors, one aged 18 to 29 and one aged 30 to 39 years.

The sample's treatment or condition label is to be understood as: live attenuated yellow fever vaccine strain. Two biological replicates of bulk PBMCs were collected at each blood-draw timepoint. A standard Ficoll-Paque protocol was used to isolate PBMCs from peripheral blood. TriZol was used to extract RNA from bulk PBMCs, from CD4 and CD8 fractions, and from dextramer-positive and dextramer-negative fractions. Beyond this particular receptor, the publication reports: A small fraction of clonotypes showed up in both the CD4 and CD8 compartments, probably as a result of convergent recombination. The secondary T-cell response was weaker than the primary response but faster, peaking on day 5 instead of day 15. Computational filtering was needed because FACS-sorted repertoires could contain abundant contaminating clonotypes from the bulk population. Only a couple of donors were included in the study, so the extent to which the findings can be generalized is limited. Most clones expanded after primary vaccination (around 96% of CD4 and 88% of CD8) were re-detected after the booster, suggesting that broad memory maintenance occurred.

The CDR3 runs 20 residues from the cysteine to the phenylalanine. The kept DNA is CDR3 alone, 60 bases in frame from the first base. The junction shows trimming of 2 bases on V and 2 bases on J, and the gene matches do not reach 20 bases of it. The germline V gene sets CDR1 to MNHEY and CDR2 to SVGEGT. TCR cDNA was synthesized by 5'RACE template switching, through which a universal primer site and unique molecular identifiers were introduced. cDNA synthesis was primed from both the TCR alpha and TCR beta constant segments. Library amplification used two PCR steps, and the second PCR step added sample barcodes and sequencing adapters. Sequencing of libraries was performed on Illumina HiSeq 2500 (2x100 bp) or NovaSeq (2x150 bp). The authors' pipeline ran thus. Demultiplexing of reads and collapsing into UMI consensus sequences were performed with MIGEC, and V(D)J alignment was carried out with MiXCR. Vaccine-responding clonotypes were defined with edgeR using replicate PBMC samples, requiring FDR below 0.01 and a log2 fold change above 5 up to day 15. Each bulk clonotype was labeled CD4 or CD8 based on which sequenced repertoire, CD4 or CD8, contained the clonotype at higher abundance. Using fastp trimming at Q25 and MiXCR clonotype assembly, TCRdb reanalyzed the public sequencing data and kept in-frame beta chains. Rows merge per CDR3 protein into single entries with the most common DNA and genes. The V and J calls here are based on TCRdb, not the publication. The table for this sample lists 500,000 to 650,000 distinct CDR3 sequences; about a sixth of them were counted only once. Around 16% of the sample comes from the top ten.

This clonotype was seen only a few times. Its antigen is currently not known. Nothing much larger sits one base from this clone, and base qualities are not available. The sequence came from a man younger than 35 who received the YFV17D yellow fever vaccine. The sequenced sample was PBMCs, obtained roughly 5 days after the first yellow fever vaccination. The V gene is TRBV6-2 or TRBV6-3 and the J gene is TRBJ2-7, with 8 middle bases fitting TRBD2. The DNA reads TGTGCCAGCAGTTACCCGAGTTCGCGGGGGGTGGCCGGAGTAACCTACGAGCAGTACTTC. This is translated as CASSYPSSRGVAGVTYEQYF.